This T cell receptor (beta chain) was recorded in a study of cytomegalovirus exposure and HLA in healthy donors. Study-level findings and limits: Per published reports, the classifier diagnosed cytomegalovirus status with high specificity and sensitivity.

This PCR relied on a set of 60 Vbeta primers and 13 Jbeta primers. Method: immunoSEQ multiplex PCR; TCRdb's copy keeps in-frame clones and lacks some. The profile shows 30,000 to 40,000 clones, almost 70% of them singletons. Worth noting for this clone: What it recognizes is unknown.

The germline CDR1 and CDR2 sequences are MDHEN and SYDVKM. V lost 6 bases to trimming and J lost 1 base, with 5 bases between them. This CDR3 comprises 12 residues. The specimen sequenced was PBMCs. This receptor was obtained from a man aged 25 to 45 in good health and CMV-seronegative. This chain joins TRBV28 and TRBJ2-3; D might be TRBD2 (5 bases). CDR3 amino acids: CASRLGTDTQYF. For the CDR3, the DNA is TGTGCCAGCAGACTAGGCACAGATACGCAGTATTTT.